This TCR beta chain was profiled in a study of blood T cell repertoires in COVID-19. Study as a whole: Material from acute and convalescent COVID-19 was sourced from the United States, Italy and Spain. T cells, B-cell-depleted T cells, or PBMCs supplied cDNA or gDNA.

Original data processing: For nucleated cells, counts were estimated from reference gene primer amplification. Sequencing used immunoSEQ multiplex PCR; TCRdb keeps in-frame clones, though not all of them. That table is the source of V, J and clone size, and D and trimming were worked out from the DNA. The sample has some 670,000 clones, approximately 90% seen once; the top ten hold more than 0.25%. The CDR3 has 12 amino acids. With 2 bases removed from V and 4 bases from J, the gap between germline ends came to 3 bases. Germline CDR1 reads SGHTA; CDR2 reads FQGNSA. The chain carries TRBV7-2 and TRBJ1-5; D gene ambiguous. The specimen was peripheral blood. This sequence originates from a woman aged 18-30 years with acute or convalescent COVID-19. The CDR3 sequence: CASSLSNQPQHF. The CDR3 nucleotides are TGTGCCAGCAGCTTATCAAATCAGCCCCAGCATTTT.